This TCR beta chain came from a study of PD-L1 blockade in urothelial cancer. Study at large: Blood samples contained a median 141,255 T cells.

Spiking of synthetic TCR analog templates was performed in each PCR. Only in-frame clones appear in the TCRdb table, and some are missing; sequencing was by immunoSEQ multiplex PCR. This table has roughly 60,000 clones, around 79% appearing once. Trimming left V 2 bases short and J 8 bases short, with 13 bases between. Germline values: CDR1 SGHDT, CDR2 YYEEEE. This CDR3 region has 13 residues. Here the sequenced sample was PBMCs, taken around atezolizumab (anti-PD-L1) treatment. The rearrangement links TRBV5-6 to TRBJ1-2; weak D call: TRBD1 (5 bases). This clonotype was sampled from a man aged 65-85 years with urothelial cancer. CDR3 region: CASSFPNRRGYTF. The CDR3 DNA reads TGTGCCAGCAGCTTCCCCAACAGGCGGGGCTACACCTTC.